This TCR beta chain was identified in a study of T cells after yellow fever vaccination. At least ten counts were recorded for this clonotype. Its antigen is currently unknown. Template switching with 5'RACE generated the TCR cDNA and added a universal primer site and UMIs. TCRdb independently ran MiXCR on the 5' RACE reads; one entry per CDR3 protein. The sample includes approximately 550,000 distinct CDR3 sequences, about 19% of them seen just once. Study conclusions and caveats: Secondary responses were weaker yet peaked faster, day 5 versus 15. Although most clonotypes did not, a small share appeared in both CD4 and CD8 compartments.

The sequence came from a man between 25 and 39 years old who received the YFV17D yellow fever vaccine. The sequencing used PBMCs, collected 15 days after the yellow fever booster vaccination.

The CDR3 DNA reads as TGCAGTGCTAGTGGGCGGGTCTGGCGCGAGCAGTACTTC. Its translation: CSASGRVWREQYF. The J gene is TRBJ2-7, the V gene TRBV20-1; D perhaps matches TRBD2 (5 bases). The ends were cut back, 3 bases at V and 6 bases at J, with 15 bases in the middle. CDR3 size: 13 residues. Germline assignment: CDR1 DFQATT and CDR2 SNEGSKA (reference sequence).